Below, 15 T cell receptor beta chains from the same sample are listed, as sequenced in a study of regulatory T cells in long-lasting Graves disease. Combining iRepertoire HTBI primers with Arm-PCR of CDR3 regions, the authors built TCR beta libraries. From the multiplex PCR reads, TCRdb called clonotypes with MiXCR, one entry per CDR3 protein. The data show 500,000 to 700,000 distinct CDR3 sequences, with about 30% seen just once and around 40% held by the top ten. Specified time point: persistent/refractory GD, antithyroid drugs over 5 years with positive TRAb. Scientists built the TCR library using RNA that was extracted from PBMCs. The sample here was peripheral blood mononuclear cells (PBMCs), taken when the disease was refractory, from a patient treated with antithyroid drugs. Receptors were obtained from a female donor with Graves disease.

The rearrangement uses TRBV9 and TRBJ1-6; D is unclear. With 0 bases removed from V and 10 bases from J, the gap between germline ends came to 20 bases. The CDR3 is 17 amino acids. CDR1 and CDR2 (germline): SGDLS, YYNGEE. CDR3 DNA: TGTGCCAGCAGCGTAGCTACCAGCAGGAACGCGCACTCACCCCTCCACTTT. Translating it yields CASSVATSRNAHSPLHF.

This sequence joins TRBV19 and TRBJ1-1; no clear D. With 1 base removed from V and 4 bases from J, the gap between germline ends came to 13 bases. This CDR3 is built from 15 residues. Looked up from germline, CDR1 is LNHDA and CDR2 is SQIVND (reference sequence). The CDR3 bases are TGTGCCAGTAGTATAGGTCGGGGTCTCTCCACTGAAGCTTTCTTT. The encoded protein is CASSIGRGLSTEAFF.

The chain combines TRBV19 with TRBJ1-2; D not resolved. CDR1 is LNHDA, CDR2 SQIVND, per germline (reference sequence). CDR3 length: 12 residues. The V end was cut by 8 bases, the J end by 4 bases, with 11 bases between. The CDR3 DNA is TGTGCCAGTCAACAGAACTTCTATGGCTACACCTTC. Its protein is CASQQNFYGYTF.

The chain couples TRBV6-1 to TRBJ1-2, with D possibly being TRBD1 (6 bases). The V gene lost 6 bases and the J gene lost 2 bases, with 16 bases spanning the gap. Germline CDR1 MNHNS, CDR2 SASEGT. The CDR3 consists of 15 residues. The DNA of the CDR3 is TGTGCCAGCAGCCAGGGCAGGGGCAAGAACTATGGCTACACCTTC. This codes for CASSQGRGKNYGYTF.

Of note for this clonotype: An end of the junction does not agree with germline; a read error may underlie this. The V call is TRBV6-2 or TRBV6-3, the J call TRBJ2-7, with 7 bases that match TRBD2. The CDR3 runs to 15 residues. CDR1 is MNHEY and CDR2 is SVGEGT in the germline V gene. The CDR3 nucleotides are TGTGCCAGCAGTTACGCTGTAGCGGGTTCTCTACCTCGTAGCTTC. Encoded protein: CASSYAVAGSLPRSF.

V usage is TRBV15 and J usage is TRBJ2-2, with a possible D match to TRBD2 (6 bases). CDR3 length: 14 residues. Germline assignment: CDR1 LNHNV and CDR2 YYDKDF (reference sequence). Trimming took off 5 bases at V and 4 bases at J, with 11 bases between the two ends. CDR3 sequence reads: CATSRWGGTGELFF. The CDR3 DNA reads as TGTGCCACCAGCCGGTGGGGAGGCACCGGGGAGCTGTTTTTT.

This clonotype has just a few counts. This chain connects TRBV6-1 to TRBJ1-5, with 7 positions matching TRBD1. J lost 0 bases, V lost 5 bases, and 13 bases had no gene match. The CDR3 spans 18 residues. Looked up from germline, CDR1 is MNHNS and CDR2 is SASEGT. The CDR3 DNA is TGTGCCAGCAGTCCAGGACAGGTTTTCTTCTATAGCAATCAGCCCCAGCATTTT. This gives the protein CASSPGQVFFYSNQPQHF.

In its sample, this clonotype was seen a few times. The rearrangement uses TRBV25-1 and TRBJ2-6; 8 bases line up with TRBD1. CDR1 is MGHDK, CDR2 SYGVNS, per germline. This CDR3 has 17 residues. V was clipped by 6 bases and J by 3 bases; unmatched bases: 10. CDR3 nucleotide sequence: TGTGCCAGCAGGGGGGACAGGTTATTCGGTGGGGCCAACGTCCTGACTTTC. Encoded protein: CASRGDRLFGGANVLTF.

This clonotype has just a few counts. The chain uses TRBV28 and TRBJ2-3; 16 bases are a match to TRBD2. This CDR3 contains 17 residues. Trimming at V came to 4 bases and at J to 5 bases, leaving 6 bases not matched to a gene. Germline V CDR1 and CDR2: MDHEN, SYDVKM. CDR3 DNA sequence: TGTGCCAGCAGTTCAGGGACTAGCGGGAGGGTTATAGATACGCAGTATTTT. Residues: CASSSGTSGRVIDTQYF.

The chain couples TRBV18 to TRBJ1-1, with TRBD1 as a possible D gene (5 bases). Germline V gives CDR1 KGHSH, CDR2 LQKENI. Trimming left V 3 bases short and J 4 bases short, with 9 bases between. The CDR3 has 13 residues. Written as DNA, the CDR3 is TGTGCCAGCTCACCCCCAGGGACCACTGAAGCTTTCTTT. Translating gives CASSPPGTTEAFF.

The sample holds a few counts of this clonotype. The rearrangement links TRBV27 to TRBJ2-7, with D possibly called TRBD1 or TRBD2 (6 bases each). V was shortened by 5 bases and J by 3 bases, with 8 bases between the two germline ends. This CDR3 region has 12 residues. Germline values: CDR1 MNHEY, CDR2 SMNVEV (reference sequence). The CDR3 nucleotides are TGTGCCAGCAGTGCGGGACACTACGAGCAGTACTTC. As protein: CASSAGHYEQYF.

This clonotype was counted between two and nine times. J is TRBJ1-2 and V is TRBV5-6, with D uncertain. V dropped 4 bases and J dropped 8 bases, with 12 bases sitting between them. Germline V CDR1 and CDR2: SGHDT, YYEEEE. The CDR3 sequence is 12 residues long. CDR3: CASSPSQYGYTF. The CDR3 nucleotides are TGTGCCAGCAGCCCCAGTCAATACGGCTACACCTTC.

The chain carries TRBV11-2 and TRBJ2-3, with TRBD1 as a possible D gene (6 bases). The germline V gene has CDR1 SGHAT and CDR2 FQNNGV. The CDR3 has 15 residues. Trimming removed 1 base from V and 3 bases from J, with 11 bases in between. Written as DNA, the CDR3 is TGTGCCAGCAGCTTAGCGACAGGACGGACAGATACGCAGTATTTT. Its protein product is CASSLATGRTDTQYF.

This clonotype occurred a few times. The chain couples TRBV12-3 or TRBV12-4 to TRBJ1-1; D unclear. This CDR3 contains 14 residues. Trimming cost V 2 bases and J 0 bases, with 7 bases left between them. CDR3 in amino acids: CASSLYILNTEAFF. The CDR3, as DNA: TGTGCCAGCAGTTTATACATTTTGAACACTGAAGCTTTCTTT.

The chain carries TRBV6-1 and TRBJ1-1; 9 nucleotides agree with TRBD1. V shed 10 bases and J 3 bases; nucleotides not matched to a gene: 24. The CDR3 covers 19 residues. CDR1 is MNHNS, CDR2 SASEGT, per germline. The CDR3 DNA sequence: TGTGCCACCACCGCTGCGGGACAGGGTCGAGTAGGCGGTCACACTGAAGCTTTCTTT. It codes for CATTAAGQGRVGGHTEAFF.